This T cell receptor beta chain originates from a study of regulatory T cells in long-lasting Graves disease (dated by TCRdb to the early 2020s). Regarding the complete study: Persistent Graves' disease was defined as antithyroid drug treatment for over 5 years with persistently positive TSH receptor autoantibodies. Persistent Graves' disease patients were compared with newly diagnosed Graves' disease patients by peripheral blood TCR sequencing and RNA sequencing. The study was conducted in China and was registered as a clinical trial. A total of 35 or so samples were covered by TCR sequencing, comprising approximately 13 persistent and around 20 newly diagnosed Graves' disease patients. On average, persistent Graves' disease patients in the clinical cohort had been on antithyroid drugs for approximately ten years. Broader findings and caveats from the paper: Sequencing and analysis were restricted to the TCR beta chain. Lower TCR Shannon entropy and fewer highly expanded clones were observed in persistent Graves' disease patients than in newly diagnosed patients, which suggested clonal expansion. TRBV28, TRBJ1-2 and TRBJ2-5 were preferentially used in persistent disease, while TRBV20-1 and TRBJ2-1 were favored in newly diagnosed disease. Only peripheral blood was studied, because thyroid tissue, the primary lesion, was inaccessible. As a limitation, the authors acknowledged that the small sample size may reduce accuracy. More public clonotypes were shared among persistent patients (roughly 2,900) than among newly diagnosed patients (roughly 960).

A remark on this clonotype: This clone's antigen is unknown. No clone much larger than this one lies a single base away; base qualities are absent.

Reading the germline V gene gives CDR1 SGHRS and CDR2 YFSETQ. Taken from cysteine to phenylalanine, the CDR3 has 13 residues. Only the CDR3 part of the read is kept: 39 bases, read in frame from the first base. Trimming takes 4 bases from V and 3 bases from J, and the germline ends sit 10 bases apart. Reading the label with the study, this specimen's time point is: persistent/refractory GD, antithyroid drugs over 5 years with positive TRAb. For both TCR sequencing and RNA sequencing, RNA was extracted from PBMCs using TRIzol. The diagnosis of Graves' disease followed American Thyroid Association guidelines. The patients came from an endocrinology department in Xi'an, China. Each patient gave 8.5 to 9.5 milliliters of peripheral blood, collected in an EDTA anticoagulant tube. Ficoll Paque Plus density gradient separation was used to isolate PBMCs, and no further T cell sorting was done. An Agilent 2100 Bioanalyzer and agarose gel were used to check RNA quality, and a NanoDrop 2000 was used to measure RNA concentration.

Library prep was done by multiplex PCR. The sequencer was an Illumina HiSeq 4000. To build TCR beta libraries, CDR3 regions were amplified by Arm-PCR using iRepertoire HTBI primers. Before sequencing, the PCR products underwent gel purification. Processing in the source paper ran as follows. Gene usage analysis of CDR3 amino acid clonotypes relied on the roughly 60 TRBV and 14 TRBJ segments identified across samples. COPE and FqMerger were used to merge the filtered high-quality paired reads into contigs. BLAST was used to align contigs to IMGT TRBV, TRBD and TRBJ reference genes, and CDR3 was defined according to IMGT. Any clonotype with a frequency above 0.1% was classified as a highly expanded clone. Shannon entropy was used to measure repertoire diversity, and the Gini coefficient was used to measure V-J evenness. A clonotype found in more than one individual was treated as public. The public reads were reanalyzed by TCRdb: fastp trimming at Q25, MiXCR alignment, in-frame beta chains only. Records with the same CDR3 protein are collapsed into one entry carrying the most frequent genes and DNA. In this record, the V and J calls reflect TCRdb's handling and not the investigators' own analysis. The sample table contains roughly 400,000 distinct CDR3 sequences; only one count was recorded for 21% of them. The ten largest clonotypes hold roughly an eighth of the sample.

In this chain, TRBV5-1 is recombined with TRBJ2-5, with the D gene not confidently named. Source: peripheral blood mononuclear cells (PBMCs), taken when the disease was refractory, from a patient treated with antithyroid drugs. This receptor was taken from a female donor with Graves disease. The nucleotides are TGCGCCAGCAGCCGACGAGGAAAAGAGACCCAGTACTTC. Translated, this is CASSRRGKETQYF.